This T cell receptor beta chain was identified in a study of beta chain features in type 1 diabetes. On this clone: The antigen is not known.

cDNA synthesis used the whole RNA isolate, giving expressed TCRB sequences. Libraries were prepared by immunoSEQ multiplex PCR; TCRdb keeps only in-frame clonotypes and omits some of them. The sample lists around 300,000 clones, about 15% occurring once. CDR1 is SNHLY, CDR2 FYNNEI, per germline. J was trimmed by 3 bases and V by 6 bases; bases with no gene match: 4. CDR3 size: 16 residues. General observations from the study: The question of HLA type influencing TCRB rearrangement was one that remained unresolved here. TCRB CDR3s from Type 1 diabetes patients were moderately but significantly shorter in all four CD4+ subsets.

Sorting of CD4+ naive, central memory, regulatory and stem cell-like memory cells was performed via CD45RO/CCR7/CD25/CD127/CD95/CD27. What was sequenced was naive CD4+ T cells from blood. The rearrangement joins TRBV2 to TRBJ2-3; 15 nucleotides line up with TRBD2. The TCR originated in a man aged 18 to 35 with type 1 diabetes. DNA for the CDR3: TGTGCCAGCAGGTCCGGGACTAGCGGGAGGACAGATACGCAGTATTTT. It codes for CASRSGTSGRTDTQYF.